This entry lists 15 T cell receptor beta chains sequenced from one sample in a study of CXCR3-negative and CXCR3-positive naive CD8 T cells. Libraries were UMI-labeled 5' RACE TRB cDNA. No DNA is given; TCRdb re-called the 5' RACE reads and lists each CDR3 protein once. The sample table includes 30,000 to 40,000 distinct CDR3 sequences. The sequenced sample was memory CD8+ T cells from blood. The receptors here all came from a human donor in good health. Some clones in this sample may be carry-over from other donors' samples.

This sequence joins TRBV29-1 and TRBJ2-7; TCRdb picks TRBD1, but there is no DNA to check that call. Germline V gene data show CDR1 as SQVTM and CDR2 as ANQGSEA. The CDR3 sequence is 14 residues long. CDR3 sequence: CSVVSGLKSYEQYF.

The rearrangement uses TRBV25-1 and TRBJ2-2. The CDR3 consists of 12 residues. In germline, CDR1 is MGHDK, CDR2 SYGVNS. The CDR3: CASSEYPGELFF.

The chain is built from TRBV27 and TRBJ2-5; without DNA, the TCRdb call of TRBD1 cannot be checked. The CDR3 is 15 amino acids. CDR1 and CDR2 from the germline V gene are MNHEY and SMNVEV (reference sequence). The CDR3 here is CASSFRGRAQETPYF.

V and J are TRBV4-1 and TRBJ2-7; TCRdb's D gene call, TRBD1, goes unchecked for lack of DNA. The CDR3 contains 15 residues. Germline CDR1 and CDR2: MGHRA and YSYEKL. This CDR3 reads CASSQASGATYEQYF.

This chain links TRBV4-2 with TRBJ2-7; TCRdb outputs TRBD1, but without DNA this stays unchecked. Germline V lookup: CDR1 LGHNA, CDR2 YNFKEQ. This CDR3 region has 15 residues. The CDR3 loop is CASSQARDTSYEQYF.

The gene calls are TRBV7-8 and TRBJ2-5; TCRdb picks TRBD1, but there is no DNA to check that call. CDR1 SGHVS and CDR2 FQNEAQ come from the germline V gene. The CDR3 has 19 residues. The CDR3 reads CASSLAWDGGRGVGETQYF.

The chain links TRBV29-1 to TRBJ2-2; no DNA is available, so the TRBD1 call from TCRdb remains unchecked. The CDR3 loop spans 15 amino acids. CDR1 SQVTM and CDR2 ANQGSEA come from the germline V gene. The CDR3 loop is CSVLGAGDNTGELFF.

The chain has TRBV29-1 and TRBJ2-2; with no DNA, the TCRdb D assignment of TRBD2 cannot be verified. Germline loops: CDR1 SQVTM, CDR2 ANQGSEA. The CDR3 spans 13 residues. CDR3 loop: CSVEDKGPGELFF.

The chain carries TRBV28 and TRBJ2-7. The CDR3 covers 14 residues. Germline V gene sequence: CDR1 MDHEN, CDR2 SYDVKM. This CDR3 reads CASSPVDSPREQYF.

V gene TRBV7-3 combines with J gene TRBJ2-7. The CDR3 has 15 amino acids. From germline, CDR1 is SGHTA and CDR2 FQGTGA. The chain's CDR3 is CASSLIPGGAYEQYF.

This clonotype is deemed medium-sized (0.01 to 0.1%) by its frequency. This chain connects TRBV14 to TRBJ2-5; TCRdb's D call, TRBD1, is unchecked because there is no DNA. The CDR3 has 15 amino acids. The germline V gene has CDR1 SGHDN and CDR2 FVKESK. The chain's CDR3 is CASSQVKRGGETQYF. The full variable domain, in which reference TRBV14 and TRBJ2-5 provide the parts outside the CDR3, is EAGVTQFPSHSVIEKGQTVTLRCDPISGHDNLYWYRRVMGKEIKFLLHFVKESKQDESGMPNNRFLAERTGGTYSTLKVQPAELEDSGVYFCASSQVKRGGETQYFGPGTRLLVL.

CDR3 loop: CASSREDNYGYTF. This sequence joins TRBV12-3 or TRBV12-4 and TRBJ1-2. This CDR3 region has 13 residues.

V and J are TRBV27 and TRBJ2-1. The CDR3 extends over 13 amino acids. Germline CDR1 reads MNHEY; CDR2 reads SMNVEV (reference sequence). CDR3 residues: CASSLSGVNEQFF.

The J gene is TRBJ2-1, the V gene TRBV5-1. CDR3 length equals 18 residues. The germline CDR1 and CDR2 sequences are SGHRS and YFSETQ. This CDR3 reads CASSPHRSGGSSYNEQFF.

The rearrangement uses TRBV12-3 or TRBV12-4 and TRBJ2-7. The CDR3 consists of 14 residues. The CDR3 loop is CASSFGANTYEQYF.